The clone carrying this T cell receptor (beta chain) has only one observation. Its antigen is not identified. The sample is drawn from a study of shared clonotypes between healthy human individuals. Deep was the level used in running the assay. Once extracted for a subset, genomic DNA was divided evenly among several immunoSEQ plates. The method was immunoSEQ multiplex PCR; TCRdb's version includes in-frame clones alone and lacks a portion of them. The data hold about a million clones, with 76% observed a single time. Germline loops: CDR1 SGHRS, CDR2 YFSETQ. V was cut by 2 bases and J by 8 bases, with 14 bases left in between. This CDR3 is 14 amino acids long. Findings of the study overall: Generation of non-shared clonotypes was less probable than generation of clonotypes shared by all four donors.

Sequenced material: memory CD4+ T cells sorted from blood. Stated subset: CD45RA-negative fraction. The gene calls are TRBV5-1 and TRBJ2-1, with a weak D call TRBD1 (5 bases). The origin of this receptor is a man aged 18 to 30 in good health. Here the CDR3 DNA reads TGCGCCAGCAGCTTAGACAGTTACGACGATGAGCAGTTCTTC. It encodes CASSLDSYDDEQFF.